The 12 T cell receptor beta chains below were found in one sample sequenced in a study of T-cell reconstitution after alpha-beta-depleted transplantation in children. Using unique molecular identifiers, the investigators prepared the TCRbeta library. TCRdb reanalysed the PCR reads using MiXCR and keeps one entry per CDR3 protein. The table lists around 680,000 distinct CDR3 sequences, roughly 17% of them singletons, with approximately 1.1% in the top ten. The material sequenced was PBMCs from the stem cell graft donor, taken from the stem cell graft. Receptors originate from a human donor who donated a stem cell graft to a child with acute myeloid leukemia.

The chain uses TRBV19 and TRBJ1-5, with 8 bases fitting TRBD1. The V gene's germline CDR1 is LNHDA and CDR2 SQIVND (reference sequence). With V trimmed by 6 bases and J by 5 bases, 6 bases remained unmatched. The CDR3 totals 14 residues. The CDR3 region has the DNA TGTGCCAGTAGAGCGACAGGGGAGGATCAGCCCCAGCATTTT. It specifies CASRATGEDQPQHF.

This chain joins TRBV6-2 or TRBV6-3 and TRBJ1-3, with D maybe TRBD1 (6 bases). CDR3 size: 14 residues. Looked up from germline, CDR1 is MNHEY and CDR2 is SVGEGT. V was cut by 7 bases and J by 0 bases, with 10 bases left in between. The CDR3 sequence: CASTRGISGNTIYF. The CDR3 DNA reads TGTGCCAGCACTAGGGGGATCTCTGGAAACACCATATATTTT.

This chain joins TRBV7-9 and TRBJ2-1; D ambiguous. The germline gives CDR1 SEHNR, CDR2 FQNEAQ (reference sequence). Between the trimmed V and J ends, which lost 4 bases and 3 bases, there was a span of 10 bases. The CDR3 spans 14 residues. In DNA, the CDR3 is TGTGCCAGCAGCTCCGACACTGGCTACAATGAGCAGTTCTTC. It translates to CASSSDTGYNEQFF.

In its sample, this clonotype was seen a few times. V usage is TRBV5-1 and J usage is TRBJ2-3; D gene ambiguous. The CDR3 totals 13 residues. The V end lost 4 bases, the J end lost 2 bases, and 8 bases lay between the germline ends. Germline values: CDR1 SGHRS, CDR2 YFSETQ. The CDR3 protein is CASSEDLTDTQYF. CDR3 nucleotides: TGCGCCAGCAGCGAGGACCTCACAGATACGCAGTATTTT.

The V gene is TRBV7-2, the J gene TRBJ2-1, with 7 bases fitting TRBD1. The length of the CDR3 is 15 residues. Trimming took 5 bases from V and 2 from J; bases not matched to a gene: 6. CDR1 SGHTA and CDR2 FQGNSA come from the germline V gene. CDR3: CASSIWTGAYNEQFF. The DNA of the CDR3 is TGTGCCAGCAGCATATGGACAGGCGCCTACAATGAGCAGTTCTTC. The full variable domain, in which reference TRBV7-2 and TRBJ2-1 provide the parts outside the CDR3, is GAGVSQSPSNKVTEKGKDVELRCDPISGHTALYWYRQSLGQGLEFLIYFQGNSAPDKSGLPSDRFSAERTGGSVSTLTIQRTQQEDSAVYLCASSIWTGAYNEQFFGPGTRLTVL.

This clonotype was recorded at least ten times. V gene TRBV7-2 combines with J gene TRBJ2-1; tentatively, D is TRBD1 (6 bases). V dropped 5 bases and J dropped 7 bases, with 18 bases sitting between them. The CDR3 runs 15 residues. CDR1 is SGHTA and CDR2 is FQGNSA in the germline V gene. The CDR3 spells CASSPQTGLRNEQFF. The CDR3 nucleotides are TGTGCCAGCAGCCCCCAGACAGGACTTAGAAATGAGCAGTTCTTC.

This clonotype was seen ten or more times. This chain uses TRBV10-2 with TRBJ2-7; tentative D call: TRBD1 (5 bases). V gave up 4 bases and J gave up 6 bases, with 13 bases separating them. CDR3 length: 13 residues. Germline loops: CDR1 WSHSY, CDR2 SAAADI. DNA of the CDR3: TGCGCCAGCAGTGGGGCAGGGTTGGGCGAGCAGTACGTC. It translates to CASSGAGLGEQYV.

This clonotype was observed a few times. The chain employs TRBV15 and TRBJ2-1; 13 bases match TRBD2. With V trimmed by 6 bases and J by 5 bases, 10 bases remained unmatched. The CDR3 runs 17 residues. Germline V gives CDR1 LNHNV, CDR2 YYDKDF (reference sequence). The CDR3 sequence: CATSQGLAGLVHNEQFF. The CDR3 DNA reads TGTGCCACCAGTCAGGGACTAGCGGGGTTAGTCCACAATGAGCAGTTCTTC.

Ten or more counts support this clonotype. This chain uses TRBV6-1 with TRBJ2-7; D is tentatively TRBD1 or TRBD2 (5 bases each). Germline loops: CDR1 MNHNS, CDR2 SASEGT. V gave up 6 bases and J gave up 3 bases, with 12 bases separating them. The CDR3 is 13 residues long. The CDR3 reads CASSEGISYEQYV. The CDR3 bases are TGTGCCAGCAGCGAGGGGATAAGCTACGAGCAGTACGTC.

A few counts support this clonotype. The chain joins TRBV28 to TRBJ2-3, with 14 positions matching TRBD2. J gave up 5 bases and V 5 bases, and 6 bases lay outside the gene matches. Looked up from germline, CDR1 is MDHEN and CDR2 is SYDVKM. The CDR3 consists of 16 residues. This chain's CDR3 is CASSRTSGGPQDTQYF. The CDR3 DNA is TGTGCCAGCAGTCGGACTAGCGGGGGGCCCCAAGATACGCAGTATTTT.

In its sample, this clonotype was seen many times. The rearrangement links TRBV6-1 to TRBJ2-1; TRBD2 matches at 9 bases. V trimming: 6 bases; J trimming: 0 bases; junction bases outside the gene matches: 9. Germline CDR1 is MNHNS and CDR2 is SASEGT. This CDR3 is 17 amino acids long. The CDR3 protein is CASSPMTSGASYNEQFF. The DNA for the CDR3 is TGTGCCAGCAGCCCGATGACTAGCGGTGCCTCCTACAATGAGCAGTTCTTC.

The rearrangement links TRBV5-1 to TRBJ1-3, with D maybe TRBD1 (5 bases). V lost 3 bases and J 4 bases, leaving 14 bases between the germline ends. Germline V lookup: CDR1 SGHRS, CDR2 YFSETQ. There are 15 residues in the CDR3. For the CDR3, the DNA is TGCGCCAGCAGCTCCGGGACCACCCAGGGAAACACCATATATTTT. This codes for CASSSGTTQGNTIYF.